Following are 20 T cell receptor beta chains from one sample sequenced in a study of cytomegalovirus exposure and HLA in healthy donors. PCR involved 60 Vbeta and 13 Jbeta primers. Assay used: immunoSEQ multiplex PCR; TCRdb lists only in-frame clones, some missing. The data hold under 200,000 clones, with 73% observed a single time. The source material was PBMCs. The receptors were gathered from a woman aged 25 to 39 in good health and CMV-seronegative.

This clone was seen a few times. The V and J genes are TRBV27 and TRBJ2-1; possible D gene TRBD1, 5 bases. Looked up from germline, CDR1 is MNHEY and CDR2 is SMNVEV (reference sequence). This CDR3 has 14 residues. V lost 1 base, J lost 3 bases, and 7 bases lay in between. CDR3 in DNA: TGTGCCAGCAGTTTATTGGGGCACTACAATGAGCAGTTCTTC. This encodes CASSLLGHYNEQFF.

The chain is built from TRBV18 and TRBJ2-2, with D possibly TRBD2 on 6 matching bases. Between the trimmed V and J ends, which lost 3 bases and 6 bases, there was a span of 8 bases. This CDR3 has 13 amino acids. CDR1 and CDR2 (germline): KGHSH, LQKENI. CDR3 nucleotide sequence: TGTGCCAGCTCACCCCCGGGGGCCGGGGAGCTGTTTTTT. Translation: CASSPPGAGELFF. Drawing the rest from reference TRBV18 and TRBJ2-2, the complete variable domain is NAGVMQNPRHLVRRRGQEARLRCSPMKGHSHVYWYRQLPEEGLKFMVYLQKENIIDESGMPKERFSAEFPKEGPSILRIQQVVRGDSAAYFCASSPPGAGELFFGEGSRLTVL.

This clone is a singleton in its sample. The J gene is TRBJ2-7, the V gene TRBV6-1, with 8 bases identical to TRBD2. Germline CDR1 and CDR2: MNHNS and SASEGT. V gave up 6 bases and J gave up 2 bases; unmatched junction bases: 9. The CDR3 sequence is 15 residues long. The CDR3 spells CASRHTGTSTYEQYF. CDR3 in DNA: TGTGCCAGCAGACACACCGGGACTAGTACCTACGAGCAGTACTTC.

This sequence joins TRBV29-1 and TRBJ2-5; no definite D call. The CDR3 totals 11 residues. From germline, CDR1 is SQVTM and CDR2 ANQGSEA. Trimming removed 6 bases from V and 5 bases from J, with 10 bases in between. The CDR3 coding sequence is TGCAGCGTCCAGGTGGTGGAGACCCAGTACTTC. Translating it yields CSVQVVETQYF.

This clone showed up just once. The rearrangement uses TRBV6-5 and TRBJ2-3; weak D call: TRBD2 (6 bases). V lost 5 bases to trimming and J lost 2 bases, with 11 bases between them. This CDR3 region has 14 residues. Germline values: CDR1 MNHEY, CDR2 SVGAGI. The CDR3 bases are TGTGCCAGCAGTCGTGGGGGGACCACAGATACGCAGTATTTT. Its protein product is CASSRGGTTDTQYF.

CDR3 sequence (DNA): TGTGCCAGCAGTTTAATCCGGGACTTGACCTCCGGGGAGCAGTACTTC. Translated: CASSLIRDLTSGEQYF. The rearrangement uses TRBV27 and TRBJ2-7; D may be TRBD2 (6 bases). V was shortened by 2 bases and J by 7 bases, with 21 bases between the two germline ends. This CDR3 is 16 amino acids long. Looked up from germline, CDR1 is MNHEY and CDR2 is SMNVEV (reference sequence).

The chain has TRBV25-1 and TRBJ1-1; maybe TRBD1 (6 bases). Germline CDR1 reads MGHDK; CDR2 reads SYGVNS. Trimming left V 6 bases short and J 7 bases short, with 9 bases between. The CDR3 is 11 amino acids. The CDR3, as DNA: TGTGCCAGCAGGGGGGCTGGTGAAGCTTTCTTT. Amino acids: CASRGAGEAFF.

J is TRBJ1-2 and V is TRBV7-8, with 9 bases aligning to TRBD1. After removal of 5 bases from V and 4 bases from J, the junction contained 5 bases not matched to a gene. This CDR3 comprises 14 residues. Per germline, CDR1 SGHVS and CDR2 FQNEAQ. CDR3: CASSPGTGTYGYTF. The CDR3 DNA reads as TGTGCCAGCAGCCCAGGGACAGGGACCTATGGCTACACCTTC. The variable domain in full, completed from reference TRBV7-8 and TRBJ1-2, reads GAGVSQSPRYKVAKRGQDVALRCDPISGHVSLFWYQQALGQGPEFLTYFQNEAQLDKSGLPSDRFFAERPEGSVSTLKIQRTQQEDSAVYLCASSPGTGTYGYTFGSGTRLTVV.

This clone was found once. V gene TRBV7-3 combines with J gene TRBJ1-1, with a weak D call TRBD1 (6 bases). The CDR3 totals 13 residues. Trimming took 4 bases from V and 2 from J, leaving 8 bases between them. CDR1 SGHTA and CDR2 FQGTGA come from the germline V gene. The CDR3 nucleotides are TGTGCCAGCAGCTCGGGGACAAACACTGAAGCTTTCTTT. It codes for CASSSGTNTEAFF.

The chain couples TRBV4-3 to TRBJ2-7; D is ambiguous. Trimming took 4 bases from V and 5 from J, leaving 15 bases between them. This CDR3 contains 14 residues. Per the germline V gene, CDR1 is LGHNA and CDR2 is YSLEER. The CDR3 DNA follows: TGCGCCAGCAGCCTAGGTCGAGCGAGCGACGAGCAGTACTTC. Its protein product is CASSLGRASDEQYF.

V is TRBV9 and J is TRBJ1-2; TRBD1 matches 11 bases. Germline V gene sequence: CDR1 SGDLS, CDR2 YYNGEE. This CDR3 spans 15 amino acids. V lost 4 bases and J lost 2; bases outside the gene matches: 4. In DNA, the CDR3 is TGTGCCAGCAGCCCCCGGACAGGGGGCAACTATGGCTACACCTTC. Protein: CASSPRTGGNYGYTF.

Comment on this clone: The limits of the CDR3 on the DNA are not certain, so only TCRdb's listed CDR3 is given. CDR3 sequence: CASSSSTGTANTEAFF. The chain joins TRBV6-5 to TRBJ1-1; TRBD1, the D gene given by the table, was not confirmed from the DNA. CDR1 and CDR2 (germline): MNHEY, SVGAGI. The CDR3 is 16 residues long, ends included.

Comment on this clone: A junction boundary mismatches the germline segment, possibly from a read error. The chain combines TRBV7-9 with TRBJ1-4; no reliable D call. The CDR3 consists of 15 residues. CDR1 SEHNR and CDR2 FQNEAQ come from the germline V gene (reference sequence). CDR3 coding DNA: TGTTCCAGCGCACCCTCGGGGAAAGGGAATGAAAAACTGTTTTTT. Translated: CSSAPSGKGNEKLFF.

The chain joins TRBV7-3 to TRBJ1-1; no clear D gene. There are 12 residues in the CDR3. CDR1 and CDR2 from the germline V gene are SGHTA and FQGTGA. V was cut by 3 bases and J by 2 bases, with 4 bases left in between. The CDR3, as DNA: TGTGCCAGCAGCTTTGGCAACACTGAAGCTTTCTTT. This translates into CASSFGNTEAFF.

CDR3 DNA sequence: TGTGCCAGCAGCCAAATGGGGACAGAAGCTTTCTTT. This gives the protein CASSQMGTEAFF. The rearrangement links TRBV7-9 to TRBJ1-1, with D perhaps TRBD1 (6 bases). Germline V lookup: CDR1 SEHNR, CDR2 FQNEAQ (reference sequence). V lost 5 bases and J 8 bases, leaving 12 bases between the germline ends. CDR3 length equals 12 residues. The full variable domain, rest sourced from reference TRBV7-9 and TRBJ1-1, is DTGVSQNPRHKITKRGQNVTFRCDPISEHNRLYWYRQTLGQGPEFLTYFQNEAQLEKSRLLSDRFSAERPKGSFSTLEIQRTEQGDSAMYLCASSQMGTEAFFGQGTRLTVV.

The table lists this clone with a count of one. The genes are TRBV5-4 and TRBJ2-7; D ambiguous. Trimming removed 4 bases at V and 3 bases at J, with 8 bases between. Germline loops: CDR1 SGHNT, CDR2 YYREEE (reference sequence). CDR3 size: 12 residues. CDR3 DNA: TGTGCCAGCAGCCCCTCGGGCTACGAGCAGTACTTC. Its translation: CASSPSGYEQYF.

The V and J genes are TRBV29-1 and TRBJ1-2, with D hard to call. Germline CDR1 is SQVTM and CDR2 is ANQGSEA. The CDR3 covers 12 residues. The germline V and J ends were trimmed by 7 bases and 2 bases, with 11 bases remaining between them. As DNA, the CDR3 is TGCAGCGCAACAGAGTTCAACTATGGCTACACCTTC. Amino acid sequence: CSATEFNYGYTF.

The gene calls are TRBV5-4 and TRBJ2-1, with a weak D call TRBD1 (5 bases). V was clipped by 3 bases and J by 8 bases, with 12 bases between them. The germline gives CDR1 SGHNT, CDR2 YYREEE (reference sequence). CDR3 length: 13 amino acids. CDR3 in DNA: TGTGCCAGCAGCTCTAGGGGTAGCTATGAGCAGTTCTTC. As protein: CASSSRGSYEQFF.

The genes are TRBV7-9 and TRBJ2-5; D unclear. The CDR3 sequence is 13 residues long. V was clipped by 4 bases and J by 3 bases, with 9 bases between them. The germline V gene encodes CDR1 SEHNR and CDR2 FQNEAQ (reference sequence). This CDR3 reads CASSSSRKETQYF. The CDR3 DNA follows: TGTGCCAGCAGCTCTTCTAGAAAAGAGACCCAGTACTTC.

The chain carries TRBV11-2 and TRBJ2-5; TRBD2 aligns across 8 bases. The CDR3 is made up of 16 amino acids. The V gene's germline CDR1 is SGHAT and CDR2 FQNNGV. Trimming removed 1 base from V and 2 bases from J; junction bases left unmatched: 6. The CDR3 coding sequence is TGTGCCAGCAGCTTAGCGAGGGCGGGAGGTCAAGAGACCCAGTACTTC. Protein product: CASSLARAGGQETQYF.